Here is one T cell receptor (beta chain) with its context. The target antigen is unknown. This sample is drawn from a study of T cell responses to AZD1222 COVID-19 vaccine. Germline V gives CDR1 SGHTA, CDR2 FQGNSA. The J segment lost 7 bases and the V segment lost 5 bases, leaving 15 bases of the junction unmatched. There are 16 residues in the CDR3. Using immunoSEQ multiplex PCR, the repertoire was profiled, and TCRdb retains in-frame clones only, with some absent. This table holds 150,000 or so clones, roughly 92% found once. Broader study findings: Most donors were white British, females outnumbered males, and clonal diversity was possibly underestimated. Baseline seropositivity occurred in only a handful of AZD1222 recipients. It was only after the peak T cell response that any repertoires were sampled.

The TCR originated in an adult in good health. The source material was peripheral blood, sampled on day 0 of AZD1222 vaccination. The chain carries TRBV7-2 and TRBJ2-5; 8 positions agree with TRBD2. The CDR3 region has the DNA TGTGCCAGCAGCACCACGGGACTAGGGCTGCCAGGGACCCAGTACTTC. It encodes CASSTTGLGLPGTQYF.